The 24 T cell receptor beta chains below all came from one sample that was sequenced in a study of early T cells in non-severe SARS-CoV-2 infection. Each CDR3 protein is one row after TCRdb ran MiXCR on the 5' RACE reads. The sample consists of 70,000 to 90,000 distinct CDR3 sequences, approximately 10% of them appearing once. The sequenced material came from whole blood. These receptors were taken from an adult who was a healthcare worker with PCR-confirmed SARS-CoV-2 infection or an uninfected control (not recorded which).

This clonotype was picked up many times. The chain employs TRBV12-3 or TRBV12-4 and TRBJ1-1; 8 bases line up with TRBD1. The CDR3 covers 14 residues. With 5 bases clipped from V and 5 bases from J, the junction kept 7 bases outside the gene matches. For the CDR3, the DNA is TGTGCCAGCAGTCCCTACAGGGGGGGAACTGAAGCTTTCTTT. Residues: CASSPYRGGTEAFF.

This clonotype has ten or more counts. The J gene is TRBJ1-1, the V gene TRBV7-8, with TRBD1 identical over 8 bases. In germline, CDR1 is SGHVS, CDR2 FQNEAQ. The ends lost 1 base at V and 5 bases at J; junction bases unmatched: 9. This CDR3 spans 16 amino acids. The CDR3 sequence is CASSLERGTGGTEAFF. The CDR3 DNA reads TGTGCCAGCAGCTTAGAGAGGGGAACAGGGGGAACTGAAGCTTTCTTT.

The chain uses TRBV18 and TRBJ2-6, with TRBD2 as a possible D gene (6 bases). The CDR3 has 15 amino acids. Germline V gene sequence: CDR1 KGHSH, CDR2 LQKENI. V was pared by 10 bases and J by 0 bases, with 13 bases between. The DNA for the CDR3 is TGTGCCACCGGCCGGGGGAGCTCTGGGGCCAACGTCCTGACTTTC. It yields the protein CATGRGSSGANVLTF.

This clonotype was recorded at least ten times. The V and J genes are TRBV11-3 and TRBJ2-3; D is perhaps TRBD1 or TRBD2 (5 bases each). The CDR3 contains 15 residues. Germline-derived CDR1 and CDR2 are SGHNT and YENEEA. The V gene lost 5 bases and the J gene lost 2 bases, with 14 bases spanning the gap. DNA for the CDR3: TGTGCCAGCAGCCTACGGGACGGTCCCACAGATACGCAGTATTTT. Its translation: CASSLRDGPTDTQYF.

This sequence joins TRBV15 and TRBJ1-3; D is perhaps TRBD1 (5 bases). Per germline, CDR1 LNHNV and CDR2 YYDKDF (reference sequence). The CDR3 sequence is 14 residues long. Deletions cut 6 bases from V and 2 bases from J, with 11 bases between. The CDR3 protein is CATRVPGTGNTIYF. CDR3 sequence (DNA): TGTGCCACCAGGGTCCCAGGGACTGGAAACACCATATATTTT.

As concerns this clonotype: This may stem from a read error, because a much larger clone lies one nucleotide away. V is TRBV1 and J is TRBJ1-2; the table gives TRBD1 as D, unverified against the DNA. TRBV1 has pseudogene status. The CDR3 has 11 amino acids. CDR3 sequence: CTSSQGGGHTF. CDR3 DNA sequence: TGCACCAGCAGCCAAGGGGGCGGCCACACCTTC.

This clonotype turned up a few times. This rearrangement joins TRBV12-3 or TRBV12-4 to TRBJ1-3; D unclear. The CDR3 spans 12 residues. The V gene lost 3 bases and the J gene lost 4 bases, with 4 bases spanning the gap. CDR3 protein: CASSFWGNTIYF. CDR3 DNA: TGTGCCAGCAGTTTTTGGGGAAACACCATATATTTT.

This clonotype came up a few times. The chain couples TRBV12-5 to TRBJ1-1; D not resolved. This CDR3 comprises 12 residues. In germline, CDR1 is LGHNT, CDR2 FRNRAP. V lost 2 bases and J 7 bases, leaving 8 bases between the germline ends. CDR3: CASGLRPDEAFF. DNA for the CDR3: TGTGCTAGTGGTTTGCGTCCCGATGAAGCTTTCTTT.

Written as DNA, the CDR3 is TGTGCCAGCAGTTACTCGGAGGGGGCGCAAGCTTTCTTT. Its translation is CASSYSEGAQAFF. The chain uses TRBV6-5 and TRBJ1-1, with 7 bases fitting TRBD1. Germline CDR1 MNHEY, CDR2 SVGAGI. V lost 0 bases to trimming and J lost 9 bases; unmatched junction nucleotides: 4. CDR3 length equals 13 residues.

This clonotype came up a few times. The rearrangement links TRBV7-9 to TRBJ2-3; 9 bases fit TRBD2. V gave up 3 bases and J gave up 0 bases; unmatched junction bases: 13. The CDR3 spans 19 residues. The germline V gene has CDR1 SEHNR and CDR2 FQNEAQ (reference sequence). The CDR3 loop reads CASSLTSGPVNPSTDTQYF. For the CDR3, the DNA is TGTGCCAGCAGCTTGACTAGCGGACCCGTCAACCCTAGCACAGATACGCAGTATTTT.

This clonotype was seen a few times. This chain joins TRBV14 and TRBJ1-1; D gene unclear. This CDR3 comprises 16 residues. Deletions cut 3 bases from V and 2 bases from J, with 16 bases between. Looked up from germline, CDR1 is SGHDN and CDR2 is FVKESK. CDR3 sequence: CASSHLQAPRNTEAFF. Written as DNA, the CDR3 is TGTGCCAGCAGCCACCTTCAGGCCCCTAGAAACACTGAAGCTTTCTTT.

This clonotype occurred a few times. This chain joins TRBV20-1 and TRBJ2-3; 11 nucleotides line up with TRBD2. The V gene end was trimmed by 6 bases and the J gene end by 4 bases; junction bases not matched to a gene: 3. CDR1 is DFQATT, CDR2 SNEGSKA, per germline (reference sequence). This CDR3 is built from 13 residues. The DNA of the CDR3 is TGCAGTGCGGGGACTAGCGGCCCAGATACGCAGTATTTT. Translating it yields CSAGTSGPDTQYF.

This clonotype was counted ten times or more. The chain recombines TRBV12-3 or TRBV12-4 with TRBJ1-5; weak D call: TRBD1 (5 bases). The CDR3 has 17 residues. Trimming took 6 bases from V and 0 from J, leaving 18 bases between them. The CDR3 region is CASSPPGQGVSNQPQHF. The CDR3 nucleotides are TGTGCCAGCAGCCCCCCGGGGCAAGGGGTTAGCAATCAGCCCCAGCATTTT.

On this clonotype itself: This could be a read error, since a much larger clone is one nucleotide away. V is TRBV18 and J is TRBJ2-7; unclear D gene. This CDR3 is 12 amino acids long. Germline V lookup: CDR1 KGHSH, CDR2 LQKENI. V dropped 3 bases and J dropped 4 bases, with 7 bases sitting between them. The CDR3 protein is CASSPAEYEQYF. CDR3 nucleotides: TGTGCCAGCTCACCCGCCGAATACGAGCAGTACTTC.

This clonotype has just a few counts. This chain connects TRBV29-1 to TRBJ2-7; tentative D call: TRBD1 (6 bases). This CDR3 region has 14 residues. Trimming took off 6 bases at V and 7 bases at J, with 22 bases between the two ends. From germline, CDR1 is SQVTM and CDR2 ANQGSEA. The CDR3 loop is CSVTGRSPLGEQYF. The CDR3, as DNA: TGCAGCGTAACAGGGCGCAGTCCCCTTGGGGAGCAGTACTTC.

The V and J genes are TRBV9 and TRBJ2-1; 9 nucleotides line up with TRBD1. V trimming: 5 bases; J trimming: 0 bases; junction bases outside the gene matches: 3. The CDR3 sequence is 15 residues long. The germline CDR1 and CDR2 sequences are SGDLS and YYNGEE. The chain's CDR3 is CASRGTGSSYNEQFF. The CDR3 DNA follows: TGTGCCAGCAGAGGGACAGGGAGCTCCTACAATGAGCAGTTCTTC.

This clonotype was observed many times. The rearrangement links TRBV12-3 or TRBV12-4 to TRBJ2-3, with D perhaps matching TRBD2 (6 bases). The CDR3 contains 16 residues. Between the trimmed V and J ends, which lost 6 bases and 5 bases, there was a span of 21 bases. For the CDR3, the DNA is TGTGCCAGCAGCCGAGGGATGGTCGCGGGGCAAGATACGCAGTATTTT. Its protein is CASSRGMVAGQDTQYF.

The chain carries TRBV9 and TRBJ2-7; a weak D match, TRBD1 (5 bases). This CDR3 region has 17 residues. The germline gives CDR1 SGDLS, CDR2 YYNGEE. Between the trimmed V and J ends, which lost 4 bases and 3 bases, there was a span of 23 bases. CDR3 nucleotides: TGTGCCAGCAGCCCTTATGACAGAGTGCTCATGGACTACGAGCAGTACTTC. Its translation: CASSPYDRVLMDYEQYF.

The chain links TRBV20-1 to TRBJ2-5; perhaps D is TRBD1 or TRBD2 (6 bases each). Germline lookup yields CDR1 DFQATT and CDR2 SNEGSKA (reference sequence). The CDR3 spans 13 residues. Trimming stripped 4 bases from V and 5 bases from J, with 14 bases between. CDR3 nucleotides: TGCAGTGCTAACCCCGGGGGCCTGGAGACCCAGTACTTC. Protein: CSANPGGLETQYF.

This chain links TRBV20-1 with TRBJ2-1; D is uncertain. The CDR3 is 14 residues long. V shed 6 bases and J shed 1 base, with 13 bases lying between them. The germline V gene encodes CDR1 DFQATT and CDR2 SNEGSKA (reference sequence). The DNA for the CDR3 is TGCAGTGCCCCAAGGGCTGAGTCCTACAATGAGCAGTTCTTC. Residues: CSAPRAESYNEQFF.

The table lists this clonotype with many counts. The chain has TRBV30 and TRBJ1-2; 9 bases line up with TRBD1. The CDR3 is 13 amino acids. Germline assignment: CDR1 GTSNPN and CDR2 SVGIG (reference sequence). V shed 1 base and J 8 bases; nucleotides not matched to a gene: 5. This CDR3 reads CAWSENRGQGYTF. CDR3 in DNA: TGTGCCTGGAGTGAGAACAGGGGGCAAGGCTACACCTTC.

This clonotype was observed at least ten times. J is TRBJ1-1 and V is TRBV6-1, with D possibly TRBD1 on 5 matching bases. The CDR3 covers 14 residues. Deletions cut 6 bases from V and 1 base from J, with 12 bases between. CDR1 and CDR2 from the germline V gene are MNHNS and SASEGT. Here the CDR3 DNA reads TGTGCCAGCAGAGTACGGGGGAGGAACACTGAAGCTTTCTTT. Protein sequence: CASRVRGRNTEAFF.

The chain employs TRBV4-1 and TRBJ2-2, with unresolved D. The CDR3 contains 13 residues. Trimming stripped 4 bases from V and 1 base from J, with 4 bases between. Germline V gene data show CDR1 as MGHRA and CDR2 as YSYEKL. The CDR3 DNA follows: TGCGCCAGCAGCCGAAAGAACACCGGGGAGCTGTTTTTT. This codes for CASSRKNTGELFF.

The chain combines TRBV12-3 or TRBV12-4 with TRBJ2-5; no firm D call. V was shortened by 5 bases and J by 9 bases, with 13 bases between the two germline ends. The CDR3 spans 12 residues. CDR3 sequence (DNA): TGTGCCAGCAGTCCCTGGACGGCGGCCCAGTACTTC. Translating it yields CASSPWTAAQYF.